This is a list of T cell receptor beta chains from one sample in a study of blood T cell repertoires in COVID-19. Produced via immunoSEQ multiplex PCR; TCRdb's table is partial and in-frame only. This sample yields about 43,000 clones, of which 83% are seen a single time; 7.5% to 9.5% belongs to the top ten. The specimen sequenced was peripheral blood. The receptors were gathered from a man aged 80 or over in a cohort sampled during active COVID-19. The conserved cysteine and the conserved F or W are not part of the CDR3 here. Fields, in order: J gene, V gene, CDR3 protein.

J gene: TRBJ2-1; V gene: TRBV7-2; CDR3 protein: ASSAQGYEQF
J gene: TRBJ2-1; V gene: TRBV5-1; CDR3 protein: ASSQSTTDYNEQF
J gene: TRBJ2-3; V gene: TRBV5-1; CDR3 protein: ASSLGLFTDTQY
J gene: TRBJ1-2; V gene: TRBV6-5; CDR3 protein: ASRIGQGEGYT
J gene: TRBJ2-7; V gene: TRBV7-2; CDR3 protein: ASSRRSGRADEQY
J gene: TRBJ2-6; V gene: TRBV7-3; CDR3 protein: ASSQFGTASGANVLT
J gene: TRBJ1-1; V gene: TRBV19; CDR3 protein: ASSPAVAGNTEAF
J gene: TRBJ2-7; V gene: TRBV4-1; CDR3 protein: ASSWDRETYEQY
J gene: TRBJ1-1; V gene: TRBV6-5; CDR3 protein: ASTQTWGQEAF
J gene: TRBJ1-1; V gene: TRBV12-3/TRBV12-4; CDR3 protein: ASSLALEAF
J gene: TRBJ2-3; V gene: TRBV2; CDR3 protein: ASSGRGIDTQY
J gene: TRBJ2-7; V gene: TRBV29-1; CDR3 protein: SVRGQGAGEQY
J gene: TRBJ2-7; V gene: TRBV4-1; CDR3 protein: ASSPTLDRITYEQY
J gene: TRBJ1-2; V gene: TRBV28; CDR3 protein: ASSLFEGGFGYT
J gene: TRBJ1-6; V gene: TRBV7-9; CDR3 protein: ASSLAANNSPLH
J gene: TRBJ1-1; V gene: TRBV18; CDR3 protein: ASSQGQASMNTEAF
J gene: TRBJ2-1; V gene: TRBV7-2; CDR3 protein: ASSSVAGGEQF
J gene: TRBJ1-1; V gene: TRBV28; CDR3 protein: ASSSSSYTEAF
J gene: TRBJ2-3; V gene: TRBV9; CDR3 protein: ASSVGRGGASTDTQY
J gene: TRBJ2-1; V gene: TRBV28; CDR3 protein: ASSFYRAHNEQF
J gene: TRBJ1-2; V gene: TRBV7-3; CDR3 protein: ASSLTNVGYT
J gene: TRBJ1-2; V gene: TRBV25-1; CDR3 protein: ASRKQGALSYT
J gene: TRBJ2-2; V gene: TRBV7-3; CDR3 protein: ASSLGRGQTGELF
J gene: TRBJ1-4; V gene: TRBV18; CDR3 protein: ASSPTRDSHGKLF
J gene: TRBJ1-3; V gene: TRBV30; CDR3 protein: AWSLGGGNTIY
J gene: TRBJ2-7; V gene: TRBV2; CDR3 protein: ASRGSPGVEQY
J gene: TRBJ2-2; V gene: TRBV7-9; CDR3 protein: ASSQQGAVTGELF
J gene: TRBJ1-2; V gene: TRBV27; CDR3 protein: ASSSGANYGYT
J gene: TRBJ1-2; V gene: TRBV5-1; CDR3 protein: ASSLGEGQLYGYT
J gene: TRBJ1-4; V gene: TRBV4-1; CDR3 protein: ASSQEGRTGNEKLF
J gene: TRBJ1-1; V gene: TRBV30; CDR3 protein: AWSDGGWAEAF
J gene: TRBJ2-3; V gene: TRBV24-1; CDR3 protein: ATSDLFYSPQY
J gene: TRBJ2-3; V gene: TRBV6-6; CDR3 protein: ASSYASPSTDTQY
J gene: TRBJ1-2; V gene: TRBV27; CDR3 protein: ASSPHRTGFPYGYT
J gene: TRBJ1-2; V gene: TRBV5-6; CDR3 protein: ASNHRVGYGYT
J gene: TRBJ2-1; V gene: TRBV19; CDR3 protein: ASRSPWNEQF
J gene: TRBJ1-1; V gene: TRBV18; CDR3 protein: ASSPLAWGQAF